This TCR beta chain was retrieved from a study of graft-versus-host responses after intestinal transplantation (dated by TCRdb to 2020 to 2023). In the study overall: Recipients received multivisceral, liver-intestinal, or isolated intestinal transplants. Every recipient was given anti-thymocyte globulin induction, then maintenance tacrolimus and steroids for about three years. After intestinal transplantation, graft-versus-host and host-versus-graft alloreactive T cell clones in the graft, circulation and bone marrow were tracked using bulk TCR-beta CDR3 sequencing. Alloreactive clones were identified by sequencing pre-transplant mixed lymphocyte reaction products and comparing them with unstimulated pre-transplant donor and recipient T cells. The cohort enrolled 20 to 30 intestinal transplant recipients including one retransplant, and a few patients lacking pretransplant specimens were excluded. A peak of at least 4% donor T cells among recipient peripheral blood mononuclear cells was the definition used for donor T cell macrochimerism. Rather than being sequenced by the commercial service, samples from a few later patients were sequenced in-house on an Illumina MiSeq and processed with MiXCR. The paper as a whole reports these results and caveats: GvH clones were detected in recipient bone marrow, and some appeared earlier in ileal mucosa or blood, consistent with an intestinal mucosal origin. The relatively low number and heterogeneity of intestinal transplant patients limited the conclusions. In the allografts of patients with donor T cell macrochimerism, GvH to HvG T cell clonal ratios were high. Peak levels of circulating GvH clones were associated with declines in HvG clones early after transplant.

The sample's time point, from its label and the paper: cells obtained before transplantation from donor or recipient. CD3+CD4+ and CD3+CD8+ populations were FACS-sorted from unstimulated pre-transplant donor and recipient cells taken from spleen or lymph nodes. Libraries came from the immunoSEQ multiplex PCR assay. In most patients, genomic DNA was isolated using the Qiagen DNeasy Blood and Tissue Kit and sent frozen to Adaptive Biotechnologies for TCR sequencing. For most patients, high-throughput TCR-beta CDR3 sequencing of genomic DNA was performed by Adaptive Biotechnologies. In the authors' own workflow: TCR sequencing data were retrieved from Adaptive's ImmunoSEQ software for roughly 20 patients, whereas three other patients were processed with MiXCR and VDJtools. To correct CD4 versus CD8 sorting errors, any sequence found in both subsets at a frequency ratio below 5:1 was removed. CDR3 nucleotide sequences shared between donor and recipient were removed because the origin of such sequences could not be assigned. Alloreactive clones required at least 2-fold expansion over unstimulated cells and minimum CFSE-low frequency of 0.002% (template counts) or 0.001% (read counts). A clone was considered mappable if detected in the sequenced pre-transplant spleen, lymph node, or MLR CFSE-low populations of the donor or recipient. Cumulative frequency of alloreactive clones was calculated as a percentage of all sequences weighted by copy number. The clones in this table, taken by TCRdb from immuneACCESS, are in-frame only. Not every clone is retained; where verified, under half of the shortfall comes from an unresolved V gene, and the cause of the rest is unknown. V and J calls and clone size are given by that table; D and trimming were obtained from the DNA. The sample includes 100,000 or so clones, with about nine tenths observed a single time. The top ten hold around 0.2% of the sample.

V is pared back by 0 bases and J by 1 base, with 11 bases lying between the germline termini. Via the germline V gene, CDR1 is KGHSH and CDR2 LQKENI. From its cysteine to its phenylalanine, the CDR3 spans 16 amino acids. Only the CDR3 region is kept as DNA, spanning 48 bases read in frame from base 1. As to this clone: Its cognate antigen has yet to be identified. Per-base qualities were not stored, and no clone one base away is much larger.

Source: unstimulated CD4+ T cells sorted from spleen or lymph node cells, taken before transplant. This receptor was identified in a human donor who was the organ donor for an intestinal transplant. The sequence is built from TRBV18 and TRBJ2-3; D gene: possibly TRBD2, on 6 matching bases. The CDR3 region: CASSPPWGEGTDTQYF. Read as DNA, the sequence is TGTGCCAGCTCACCACCGTGGGGGGAGGGCACAGATACGCAGTATTTT.